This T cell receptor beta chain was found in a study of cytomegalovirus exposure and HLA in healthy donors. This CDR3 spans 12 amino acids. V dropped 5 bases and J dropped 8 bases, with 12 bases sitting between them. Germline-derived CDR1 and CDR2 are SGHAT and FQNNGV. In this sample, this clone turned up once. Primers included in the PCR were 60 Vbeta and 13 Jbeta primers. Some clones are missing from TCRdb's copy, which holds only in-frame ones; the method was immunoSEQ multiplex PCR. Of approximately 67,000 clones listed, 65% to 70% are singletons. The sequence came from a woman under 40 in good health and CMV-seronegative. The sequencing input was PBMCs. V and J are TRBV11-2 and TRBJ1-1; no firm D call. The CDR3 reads CASSAQAGEAFF. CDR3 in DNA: TGTGCCAGCAGCGCCCAAGCGGGGGAAGCTTTCTTT.